Shown below are 19 T cell receptor beta chains from a single sample sequenced in a study of sequential checkpoint blockade in melanoma (dated by TCRdb to about 2019). The meaning of the sample's treatment or condition label: randomized to nivolumab then ipilimumab (arm A) or the reverse (arm B). Library creation used the immunoSEQ multiplex PCR assay. Not all clones reach the TCRdb copy of this immuneACCESS table, which keeps in-frame sequences only. Checked studies attribute under half of the gap to unresolved V genes and leave the rest unexplained. Across this sample there are roughly 20,000 clones, with more than 70% seen only once. The top ten clones comprise less than 40% of the sample. Source: CD8+ T cells sorted from blood (inferred from file names), taken from a patient given nivolumab and ipilimumab in sequence. The source of these receptors is a human donor with melanoma.

V and J are TRBV14 and TRBJ2-2; 11 nucleotides line up with TRBD1. The V gene end was trimmed by 7 bases and the J gene end by 7 bases; junction bases not matched to a gene: 5. This CDR3 is built from 14 residues. Germline V gene sequence: CDR1 SGHDN, CDR2 FVKESK. The CDR3 DNA sequence: TGTGCCAGCATGGGGACAGGGGGTGTCGGGGAGCTGTTTTTT. Its protein is CASMGTGGVGELFF.

The J gene is TRBJ2-5, the V gene TRBV7-3; maybe TRBD1 (6 bases). TRBJ2-7 explains the end of the DNA better; the J call may be wrong. This CDR3 has 14 residues. Germline CDR1 and CDR2: SGHTA and FQGTGA. The CDR3 spells CASSLETGHYEQYF. The CDR3 DNA follows: TGTGCCAGCAGCTTAGAGACAGGCCACTACGAGCAGTACTTC.

The J gene is TRBJ2-2, the V gene TRBV6-1; 16 nucleotides line up with TRBD2. Per germline, CDR1 MNHNS and CDR2 SASEGT. The CDR3 consists of 20 residues. The J segment lost 4 bases and the V segment lost 4 bases, leaving 12 bases of the junction unmatched. Here the CDR3 reads CASSGEGLAGGRFFTGELFF. CDR3 coding DNA: TGTGCCAGCAGTGGGGAGGGACTAGCGGGAGGGCGATTCTTCACCGGGGAGCTGTTTTTT.

The chain links TRBV27 to TRBJ2-7; 12 nucleotides match TRBD1. This CDR3 contains 15 residues. The V gene end was trimmed by 5 bases and the J gene end by 5 bases; junction bases not matched to a gene: 7. CDR1 MNHEY and CDR2 SMNVEV come from the germline V gene (reference sequence). In nucleotides, the CDR3 is TGTGCCAGCAGTCCGGGGACAGGGGGCTACAACGAGCAGTACTTC. Its translation: CASSPGTGGYNEQYF.

The V call is TRBV4-1, the J call TRBJ1-1; 8 bases align to TRBD1. V dropped 4 bases and J dropped 4; count of bases not matched to a gene: 8. The germline CDR1 and CDR2 sequences are MGHRA and YSYEKL. The CDR3 totals 15 residues. CDR3 sequence: CASSRSDRAGTEAFF. CDR3 nucleotide sequence: TGCGCCAGCAGCCGGTCGGACAGGGCGGGCACTGAAGCTTTCTTT.

V and J are TRBV28 and TRBJ1-2; possible D gene TRBD1, 6 bases. The CDR3 sequence is 14 residues long. From germline, CDR1 is MDHEN and CDR2 SYDVKM. V lost 1 base, J lost 0 bases, and 6 bases lay in between. CDR3 sequence: CASSLSGANYGYTF. In nucleotides, the CDR3 is TGTGCCAGCAGTTTATCAGGGGCTAACTATGGCTACACCTTC.

This rearrangement joins TRBV19 to TRBJ1-1, with D perhaps TRBD1 (5 bases). Germline assignment: CDR1 LNHDA and CDR2 SQIVND (reference sequence). This CDR3 is built from 13 residues. Trimming shortened V by 3 bases and J by 4 bases, and 9 bases separated the two germline ends. DNA for the CDR3: TGTGCCAGTAGTATGGCGGGGGTCACTGAAGCTTTCTTT. Its translation is CASSMAGVTEAFF. The whole variable domain, remainder taken from reference TRBV19 and TRBJ1-1, is DGGITQSPKYLFRKEGQNVTLSCEQNLNHDAMYWYRQDPGQGLRLIYYSQIVNDFQKGDIAEGYSVSREKKESFPLTVTSAQKNPTAFYLCASSMAGVTEAFFGQGTRLTVV.

The J gene is TRBJ1-1, the V gene TRBV29-1, with a tentative D call TRBD1 (5 bases). The CDR3 spans 12 residues. Germline CDR1 reads SQVTM; CDR2 reads ANQGSEA. Deletions cut 5 bases from V and 5 bases from J, with 12 bases between. As DNA, the CDR3 is TGCAGCGTTTTAGGCGGACAAACTGAAGCTTTCTTT. Translated, it gives CSVLGGQTEAFF.

The CDR3 is CAWRGGFEQFF. The CDR3 DNA reads TGTGCCTGGAGGGGGGGTTTCGAGCAGTTCTTC. The chain is built from TRBV30 and TRBJ2-1; TRBD2 might be the D (6 bases). Trimming stripped 3 bases from V and 10 bases from J, with 10 bases between. There are 11 residues in the CDR3. Germline CDR1 and CDR2: GTSNPN and SVGIG (reference sequence).

This chain uses TRBV6-6 with TRBJ2-2, with D hard to call. CDR3 length: 12 amino acids. Per germline, CDR1 MNHNY and CDR2 SVGAGI (reference sequence). V lost 7 bases and J 1 base, leaving 4 bases between the germline ends. The CDR3 reads CASTWNTGELFF. CDR3 coding DNA: TGTGCCAGCACCTGGAACACCGGGGAGCTGTTTTTT.

A single count supports this clone. The chain joins TRBV29-1 to TRBJ2-1, with 10 nucleotides matching TRBD2. The CDR3 is 14 residues long. V shed 5 bases and J 4 bases; nucleotides not matched to a gene: 5. The germline gives CDR1 SQVTM, CDR2 ANQGSEA. CDR3: CSVLAGVAYNEQFF. The CDR3 DNA reads TGCAGCGTTCTAGCGGGAGTGGCATACAATGAGCAGTTCTTC.

This sequence joins TRBV9 and TRBJ1-2, with TRBD1 as a possible D gene (6 bases). Germline V gives CDR1 SGDLS, CDR2 YYNGEE. The CDR3 totals 15 residues. The V and J ends lost 0 bases and 6 bases respectively, with 15 bases between them. The CDR3 here is CASSVGDTNYHGYTF. The CDR3 DNA is TGTGCCAGCAGCGTAGGGGACACCAACTATCATGGCTACACCTTC.

The CDR3 DNA follows: TGTGCCAGCAGTTTAACAGGGGTCAACAATGAGCAGTTCTTC. Residues: CASSLTGVNNEQFF. This sequence joins TRBV28 and TRBJ2-1, with TRBD1 matching over 7 bases. V lost 2 bases and J lost 5; bases outside the gene matches: 3. This CDR3 region has 14 residues. CDR1 MDHEN and CDR2 SYDVKM come from the germline V gene.

This sequence joins TRBV29-1 and TRBJ2-1, with a tentative D call TRBD1 (6 bases). With 6 bases removed from V and 7 bases from J, the gap between germline ends came to 10 bases. Germline CDR1 and CDR2: SQVTM and ANQGSEA. The CDR3 has 11 residues. DNA of the CDR3: TGCAGCGTCAGGACAGCTAATGAGCAGTTCTTC. Its protein is CSVRTANEQFF.

This chain joins TRBV5-6 and TRBJ1-2; the match to TRBD1 covers 12 bases. Trimming cost V 3 bases and J 8 bases; bases outside gene matches: 8. The CDR3 has 15 amino acids. Germline V lookup: CDR1 SGHDT, CDR2 YYEEEE. CDR3 coding DNA: TGTGCCAGCAGCTGGGGGACAGGGGGCCGTGAGGGCTACACCTTC. Translation gives CASSWGTGGREGYTF.

This clone counts as medium-sized. The rearrangement links TRBV28 to TRBJ2-2; D remains ambiguous. The CDR3 has 15 amino acids. Trimming stripped 2 bases from V and 1 base from J, with 8 bases between. The germline V gene encodes CDR1 MDHEN and CDR2 SYDVKM. In DNA form, the CDR3 reads TGTGCCAGCAGTTTAGTCCATGTGAACACCGGGGAGCTGTTTTTT. It is translated as CASSLVHVNTGELFF.

This clone has more than one count but fewer than ten. The chain links TRBV6-5 to TRBJ1-1, with D perhaps matching TRBD1 (6 bases). Trimming left V 6 bases short and J 0 bases short, with 14 bases between. This CDR3 is 15 amino acids long. The V gene's germline CDR1 is MNHEY and CDR2 SVGAGI. CDR3 loop: CASSLTGSMNTEAFF. The CDR3 DNA sequence: TGTGCCAGCAGCCTGACAGGATCCATGAACACTGAAGCTTTCTTT.

This clone was seen only once. The gene calls are TRBV27 and TRBJ2-7; the match to TRBD1 covers 12 bases. Germline lookup yields CDR1 MNHEY and CDR2 SMNVEV (reference sequence). The CDR3 contains 16 residues. V lost 5 bases to trimming and J lost 7 bases; unmatched junction nucleotides: 12. This CDR3 reads CASSVLSGTGGAEQYF. As DNA, the CDR3 is TGTGCCAGCAGTGTTTTATCCGGGACAGGGGGCGCGGAGCAGTACTTC.

The J gene is TRBJ1-4, the V gene TRBV27; 9 nucleotides line up with TRBD1. Germline V CDR1 and CDR2: MNHEY, SMNVEV (reference sequence). V shed 3 bases, J shed 7 bases, and the junction held 9 bases outside the gene matches. This CDR3 region has 16 residues. CDR3 sequence (DNA): TGTGCCAGCAGTTTGACAGGGGGGCTGTATGGTGAAAAACTGTTTTTT. Translation: CASSLTGGLYGEKLFF.